One and the same sample provided the 27 T cell receptor beta chains below, sequenced in a study of CD4 T cells in relation to SARS-CoV-2 and coronaviruses. Before the COVID-19 pandemic, during about 2010-2018, CD4+ T cells were taken from unexposed donors. Isolation of CD4+ T cells took place after less than twelve days in culture. TCRdb's table, derived via immunoSEQ multiplex PCR, lists solely in-frame clones and lacks some. In the table there are nearly 25,000 clones, over 70% of which are singletons. For these TCRs, the target antigens are not known. The sample taken for sequencing was CD4+ T cells from PBMCs, cultured in vitro. The source is a human donor in good health.

The V and J genes are TRBV27 and TRBJ1-1; D is ambiguous. The CDR3 has 14 residues. Trimming removed 6 bases from V and 0 bases from J, with 11 bases in between. Germline loops: CDR1 MNHEY, CDR2 SMNVEV (reference sequence). For the CDR3, the DNA is TGTGCCAGCAGCACCGAACCCATGAACACTGAAGCTTTCTTT. Its translation: CASSTEPMNTEAFF.

The chain is built from TRBV5-1 and TRBJ1-3; D uncertain. Germline-derived CDR1 and CDR2 are SGHRS and YFSETQ. This CDR3 comprises 15 residues. V dropped 1 base and J dropped 0 bases, with 8 bases sitting between them. The CDR3 sequence is CASSLMGNSGNTIYF. For the CDR3, the DNA is TGCGCCAGCAGCTTGATGGGGAACTCTGGAAACACCATATATTTT.

V gene TRBV5-1 combines with J gene TRBJ2-7, with D tentatively TRBD1 (6 bases). The CDR3 contains 13 residues. Trimming took off 1 base at V and 3 bases at J, with 8 bases between the two ends. Per the germline V gene, CDR1 is SGHRS and CDR2 is YFSETQ. This chain's CDR3 is CASSLTGFYEQYF. The CDR3 DNA sequence: TGCGCCAGCAGCTTGACAGGGTTCTACGAGCAGTACTTC. The variable domain in full, completed from reference TRBV5-1 and TRBJ2-7, reads KAGVTQTPRYLIKTRGQQVTLSCSPISGHRSVSWYQQTPGQGLQFLFEYFSETQRNKGNFPGRFSGRQFSNSRSEMNVSTLELGDSALYLCASSLTGFYEQYFGPGTRLTVT.

The CDR3 spells CATSDLTANYGYTF. The CDR3 DNA reads as TGTGCCACCAGTGATTTGACGGCTAACTATGGCTACACCTTC. The gene calls are TRBV24-1 and TRBJ1-2; D remains ambiguous. Per germline, CDR1 KGHDR and CDR2 SFDVKD. Trimming cost V 0 bases and J 0 bases, with 4 bases left between them. The CDR3 covers 14 residues.

Note on this clone: The DNA is omitted, as the CDR3 cannot be located on it reliably, and the CDR3 follows TCRdb's listing. The chain recombines TRBV24-1 with TRBJ2-2; the table's D call, TRBD2, was not checked against the DNA. Germline values: CDR1 KGHDR, CDR2 SFDVKD. The CDR3 is 18 amino acids in total, end residues counted. The chain's CDR3 is CATSDLIWKKVTPGSCFF.

There are a few counts of this clone. The V gene is TRBV10-3, the J gene TRBJ2-1; D is perhaps TRBD2 (6 bases). Trimming stripped 7 bases from V and 8 bases from J, with 24 bases between. The germline V gene encodes CDR1 ENHRY and CDR2 SYGVKD. The CDR3 runs to 16 residues. CDR3 in amino acids: CAITGLLASKIDEQFF. Here the CDR3 DNA reads TGTGCCATCACGGGACTCCTAGCTTCTAAGATCGATGAGCAGTTCTTC.

The chain uses TRBV5-1 and TRBJ1-3, with a weak D call TRBD1 (5 bases). The V gene lost 4 bases and the J gene lost 0 bases, with 11 bases spanning the gap. Germline CDR1 SGHRS, CDR2 YFSETQ. The CDR3 contains 15 residues. CDR3 protein: CASSARDGSGNTIYF. Here the CDR3 DNA reads TGCGCCAGCAGCGCCCGGGACGGCTCTGGAAACACCATATATTTT.

The chain uses TRBV15 and TRBJ1-4; tentative D call: TRBD1 (6 bases). Germline V gene sequence: CDR1 LNHNV, CDR2 YYDKDF (reference sequence). Trimming stripped 8 bases from V and 5 bases from J, with 15 bases between. The CDR3 spans 14 residues. The CDR3 nucleotides read TGTGCCACCTCCTTCGGCAGGGGAAATGAAAAACTGTTTTTT. Residues: CATSFGRGNEKLFF.

V usage is TRBV18 and J usage is TRBJ1-2; D is unresolved. There are 15 residues in the CDR3. The germline V gene encodes CDR1 KGHSH and CDR2 LQKENI. The V end lost 0 bases, the J end lost 4 bases, and 12 bases lay between the germline ends. The CDR3 region is CASSPPAVQSYGYTF. The CDR3 DNA follows: TGTGCCAGCTCACCACCGGCGGTACAGTCCTATGGCTACACCTTC.

The chain uses TRBV7-9 and TRBJ2-4; maybe TRBD2 (6 bases). Per germline, CDR1 SEHNR and CDR2 FQNEAQ (reference sequence). CDR3 size: 15 residues. Trimming took 5 bases from V and 1 from J, leaving 12 bases between them. CDR3 DNA sequence: TGTGCCAGCAGCCCCCTTGGGGGGGCCAAAAACATTCAGTACTTC. Translating gives CASSPLGGAKNIQYF.

This clone appeared a few times. This chain connects TRBV4-1 to TRBJ1-6; TRBD1 aligns across 7 bases. This CDR3 has 18 residues. The V gene end was trimmed by 0 bases and the J gene end by 9 bases; junction bases not matched to a gene: 14. Germline V gene data show CDR1 as MGHRA and CDR2 as YSYEKL. The CDR3 loop reads CASSQDATRQGISSPLHF. In nucleotides, the CDR3 is TGCGCCAGCAGCCAAGACGCGACCCGACAGGGTATTAGTTCACCCCTCCACTTT.

The chain combines TRBV30 with TRBJ2-1, with 9 positions matching TRBD2. The CDR3 loop spans 19 amino acids. Germline lookup yields CDR1 GTSNPN and CDR2 SVGIG (reference sequence). The trim removed 0 bases at V and 0 bases at J, leaving 12 bases unmatched. The CDR3 here is CAWSVIGAGGPSSYNEQFF. CDR3 nucleotide sequence: TGTGCCTGGAGTGTAATCGGGGCGGGAGGGCCGAGCTCCTACAATGAGCAGTTCTTC.

The rearrangement links TRBV5-1 to TRBJ2-3, with no clear D. Germline CDR1 and CDR2: SGHRS and YFSETQ. CDR3 length equals 13 residues. Trimming pared 4 bases from V and 5 bases from J, leaving 11 bases between. The chain's CDR3 is CASSPPSVDTQYF. The CDR3, as DNA: TGCGCCAGCAGCCCCCCCTCCGTAGATACGCAGTATTTT.

This rearrangement joins TRBV29-1 to TRBJ2-7; 13 nucleotides line up with TRBD2. The CDR3 spans 14 residues. Trimming cost V 7 bases and J 1 base; bases outside gene matches: 4. CDR1 is SQVTM, CDR2 ANQGSEA, per germline. The chain's CDR3 is CSALGLAGSYEQYF. The CDR3 DNA reads TGCAGCGCCCTGGGACTAGCGGGGTCCTACGAGCAGTACTTC.

This clone was seen only a few times. The J gene is TRBJ2-1, the V gene TRBV5-1; 9 bases map to TRBD1. This CDR3 contains 17 residues. Losses at the gene ends were 6 bases for V and 5 bases for J; bases not matched to a gene: 15. Germline V gene lookup returns CDR1 SGHRS and CDR2 YFSETQ. This chain's CDR3 is CASIETGGVGGHNEQFF. In DNA, the CDR3 is TGCGCCAGCATCGAGACAGGGGGTGTCGGGGGCCACAATGAGCAGTTCTTC.

V gene TRBV7-9 combines with J gene TRBJ2-1; TRBD2 matches 15 bases. This CDR3 comprises 18 residues. CDR1 and CDR2 (germline): SEHNR, FQNEAQ (reference sequence). Unmatched junction bases numbered 12, after V lost 4 bases and J lost 8 bases. The CDR3 DNA follows: TGTGCCAGCAGCTACCCTTCCGGGACTAGCGGGAGGTGGTATGAGCAGTTCTTC. Its translation: CASSYPSGTSGRWYEQFF. Full variable domain (outside the CDR3, taken from reference TRBV7-9 and TRBJ2-1): DTGVSQNPRHKITKRGQNVTFRCDPISEHNRLYWYRQTLGQGPEFLTYFQNEAQLEKSRLLSDRFSAERPKGSFSTLEIQRTEQGDSAMYLCASSYPSGTSGRWYEQFFGPGTRLTVL.

The rearrangement links TRBV27 to TRBJ2-5; 10 nucleotides line up with TRBD1. The CDR3 is 16 amino acids. Germline V gene sequence: CDR1 MNHEY, CDR2 SMNVEV (reference sequence). With V trimmed by 5 bases and J by 4 bases, 10 bases remained unmatched. CDR3 DNA: TGTGCCAGCAGTACCATTCGGACAGGGGGGGGAGAGACCCAGTACTTC. Its translation is CASSTIRTGGGETQYF.

This sequence joins TRBV5-1 and TRBJ2-3; 8 positions agree with TRBD2. Germline V lookup: CDR1 SGHRS, CDR2 YFSETQ. Trimming removed 0 bases from V and 1 base from J; junction bases left unmatched: 1. The CDR3 contains 15 residues. CDR3 DNA sequence: TGCGCCAGCAGCTTGGGTAGCGGGGGCACAGATACGCAGTATTTT. As protein: CASSLGSGGTDTQYF.

The chain joins TRBV5-1 to TRBJ1-1; D is possibly TRBD1 (5 bases). V gave up 0 bases and J gave up 11 bases, with 20 bases separating them. The CDR3 is 15 residues long. Germline V CDR1 and CDR2: SGHRS, YFSETQ. Written as DNA, the CDR3 is TGCGCCAGCAGCTTGGTGGGGCCCCGTCGTCCTACGGCTTTCTTT. Protein product: CASSLVGPRRPTAFF.

The rearrangement uses TRBV30 and TRBJ2-1, with no clear D. CDR1 GTSNPN and CDR2 SVGIG come from the germline V gene (reference sequence). Trimming removed 0 bases from V and 0 bases from J, with 9 bases in between. There are 15 residues in the CDR3. CDR3 loop: CAWSVRVSSYNEQFF. The CDR3 DNA reads TGTGCCTGGAGTGTACGGGTAAGCTCCTACAATGAGCAGTTCTTC.

The rearrangement links TRBV23-1 to TRBJ2-1; D may be TRBD1 (5 bases). TRBV23-1 falls under the ORF class, with uncertain function. CDR3 length equals 16 residues. V lost 2 bases and J 6 bases, leaving 17 bases between the germline ends. In DNA form, the CDR3 reads TGCGCCAGCAGTCAAGAAGGGGTCCCTTTTCTCAATGAGCAGTTCTTC. Translation gives CASSQEGVPFLNEQFF.

The chain joins TRBV18 to TRBJ1-1; perhaps TRBD1 as D (5 bases). V lost 8 bases and J 5 bases, leaving 15 bases between the germline ends. The CDR3 sequence is 13 residues long. Germline V gene sequence: CDR1 KGHSH, CDR2 LQKENI. Here the CDR3 reads CASGGWMETEAFF. The CDR3 DNA reads as TGTGCCAGCGGGGGGTGGATGGAGACTGAAGCTTTCTTT.

The chain carries TRBV6-5 and TRBJ1-1; unclear D gene. The germline gives CDR1 MNHEY, CDR2 SVGAGI. The CDR3 length is 14 residues. V was trimmed by 6 bases and J by 4 bases, leaving 15 bases between them. The CDR3 DNA reads as TGTGCCAGCAGGTTGCCGACCGCGGGCACTGAAGCTTTCTTT. Protein sequence: CASRLPTAGTEAFF.

The rearrangement joins TRBV3-1 (or the pseudogene TRBV3-2) to TRBJ2-2; tentative D call: TRBD2 (6 bases). The V gene's germline CDR1 is LGHDT and CDR2 YNNKEL (reference sequence). The length of the CDR3 is 15 residues. The V end was cut by 1 base, the J end by 3 bases, with 9 bases between. The CDR3, as DNA: TGTGCCAGCAGCCAAGTCGGGAGTGACACCGGGGAGCTGTTTTTT. Protein sequence: CASSQVGSDTGELFF.

This chain joins TRBV5-1 and TRBJ1-4, with D possibly being TRBD1 (5 bases). This CDR3 contains 16 residues. The ends were cut back, 4 bases at V and 3 bases at J, with 16 bases in the middle. The germline CDR1 and CDR2 sequences are SGHRS and YFSETQ. For the CDR3, the DNA is TGCGCCAGCAGCCCCTCGGGGGGGGTGCCTAATGAAAAACTGTTTTTT. Residues: CASSPSGGVPNEKLFF.

The chain combines TRBV18 with TRBJ1-1, with D possibly being TRBD1 (6 bases). The germline V gene has CDR1 KGHSH and CDR2 LQKENI. This CDR3 has 14 amino acids. With 3 bases removed from V and 5 bases from J, the gap between germline ends came to 13 bases. The CDR3 region is CASSPAGQGTEAFF. The CDR3 nucleotides read TGTGCCAGCTCACCCGCGGGACAAGGTACTGAAGCTTTCTTT.

The chain joins TRBV20-1 to TRBJ2-1; D ambiguous. Trimming cost V 5 bases and J 9 bases, with 11 bases left between them. This CDR3 contains 11 residues. The germline V gene encodes CDR1 DFQATT and CDR2 SNEGSKA (reference sequence). CDR3 sequence: CSAEATAEQFF. The CDR3 DNA is TGCAGTGCTGAGGCGACTGCTGAGCAGTTCTTC.